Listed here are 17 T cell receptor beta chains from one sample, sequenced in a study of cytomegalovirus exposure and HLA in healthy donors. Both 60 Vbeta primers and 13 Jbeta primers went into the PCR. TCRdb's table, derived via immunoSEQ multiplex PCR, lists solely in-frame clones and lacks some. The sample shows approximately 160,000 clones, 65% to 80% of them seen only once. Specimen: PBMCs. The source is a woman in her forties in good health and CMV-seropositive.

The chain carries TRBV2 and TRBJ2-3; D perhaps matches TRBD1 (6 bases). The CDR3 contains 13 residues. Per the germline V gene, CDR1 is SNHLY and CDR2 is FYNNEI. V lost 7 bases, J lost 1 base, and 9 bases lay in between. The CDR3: CASNRERTDTQYF. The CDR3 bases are TGTGCCAGCAACAGGGAACGCACAGATACGCAGTATTTT. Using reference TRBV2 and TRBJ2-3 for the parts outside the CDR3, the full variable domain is EPEVTQTPSHQVTQMGQEVILRCVPISNHLYFYWYRQILGQKVEFLVSFYNNEISEKSEIFDDQFSVERPDGSNFTLKIRSTKLEDSAMYFCASNRERTDTQYFGPGTRLTVL.

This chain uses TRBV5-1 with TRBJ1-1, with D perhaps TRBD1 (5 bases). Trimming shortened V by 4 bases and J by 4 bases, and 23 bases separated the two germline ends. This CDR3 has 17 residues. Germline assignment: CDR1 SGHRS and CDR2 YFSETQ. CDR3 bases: TGCGCCAGCAGCCGAAGCCTTGGGGGGGAGACGCTCACTGAAGCTTTCTTT. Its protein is CASSRSLGGETLTEAFF.

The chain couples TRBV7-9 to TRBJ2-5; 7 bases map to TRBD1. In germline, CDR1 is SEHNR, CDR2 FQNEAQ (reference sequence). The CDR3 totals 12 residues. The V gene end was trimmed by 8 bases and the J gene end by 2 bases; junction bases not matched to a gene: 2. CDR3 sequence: CASARGQETQYF. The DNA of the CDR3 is TGTGCCAGCGCCAGGGGGCAAGAGACCCAGTACTTC.

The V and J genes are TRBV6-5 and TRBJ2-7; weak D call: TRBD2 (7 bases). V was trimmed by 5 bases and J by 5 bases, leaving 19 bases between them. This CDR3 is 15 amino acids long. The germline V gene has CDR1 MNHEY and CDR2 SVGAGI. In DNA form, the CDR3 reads TGTGCCAGCAGTACTGGGGGGGGGCAGGCCGACGAGCAGTACTTC. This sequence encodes CASSTGGGQADEQYF.

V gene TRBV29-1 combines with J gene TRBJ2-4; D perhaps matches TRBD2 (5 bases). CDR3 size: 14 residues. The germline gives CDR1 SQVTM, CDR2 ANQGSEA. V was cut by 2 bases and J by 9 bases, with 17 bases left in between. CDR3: CSVEWGGVEGIQYF. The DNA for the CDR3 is TGCAGCGTTGAATGGGGTGGGGTTGAGGGCATTCAGTACTTC.

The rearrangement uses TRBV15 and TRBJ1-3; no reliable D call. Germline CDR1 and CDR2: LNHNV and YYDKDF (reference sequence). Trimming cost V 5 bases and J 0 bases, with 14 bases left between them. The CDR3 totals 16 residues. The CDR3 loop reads CATSPRRSTSGNTIYF. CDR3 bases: TGTGCCACCAGCCCCCGTAGATCTACCTCTGGAAACACCATATATTTT.

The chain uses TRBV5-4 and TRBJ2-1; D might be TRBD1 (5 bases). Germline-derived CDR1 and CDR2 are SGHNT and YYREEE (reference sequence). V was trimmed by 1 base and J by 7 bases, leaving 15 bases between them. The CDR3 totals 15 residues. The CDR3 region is CASSLRGPRWNEQFF. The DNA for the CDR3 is TGTGCCAGCAGCTTGAGGGGTCCCCGCTGGAATGAGCAGTTCTTC.

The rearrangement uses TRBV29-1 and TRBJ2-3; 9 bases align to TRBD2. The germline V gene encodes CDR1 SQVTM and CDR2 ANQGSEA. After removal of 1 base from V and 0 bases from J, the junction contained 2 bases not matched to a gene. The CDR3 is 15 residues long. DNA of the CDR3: TGCAGCGTTGAAGTGCTAGCGGGGAGCACAGATACGCAGTATTTT. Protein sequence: CSVEVLAGSTDTQYF.

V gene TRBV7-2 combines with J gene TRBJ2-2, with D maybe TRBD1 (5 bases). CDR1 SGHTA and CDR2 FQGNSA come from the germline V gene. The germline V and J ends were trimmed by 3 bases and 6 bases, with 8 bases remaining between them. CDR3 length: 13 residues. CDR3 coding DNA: TGTGCCAGCAGCTTGTCGACAGCCGGGGAGCTGTTTTTT. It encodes CASSLSTAGELFF.

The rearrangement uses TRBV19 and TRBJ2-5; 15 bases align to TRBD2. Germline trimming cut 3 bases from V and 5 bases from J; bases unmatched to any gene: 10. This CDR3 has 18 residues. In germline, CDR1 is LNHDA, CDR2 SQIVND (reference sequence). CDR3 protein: CASSIGLAGGPIWETQYF. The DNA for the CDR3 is TGTGCCAGTAGTATTGGACTAGCGGGAGGGCCGATATGGGAGACCCAGTACTTC.

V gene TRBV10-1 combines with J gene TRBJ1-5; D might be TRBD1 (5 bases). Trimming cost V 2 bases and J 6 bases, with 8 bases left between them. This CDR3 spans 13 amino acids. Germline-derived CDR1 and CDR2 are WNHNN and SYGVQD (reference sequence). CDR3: CASSETQGQPQHF. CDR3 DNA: TGCGCCAGCAGTGAGACCCAGGGTCAGCCCCAGCATTTT.

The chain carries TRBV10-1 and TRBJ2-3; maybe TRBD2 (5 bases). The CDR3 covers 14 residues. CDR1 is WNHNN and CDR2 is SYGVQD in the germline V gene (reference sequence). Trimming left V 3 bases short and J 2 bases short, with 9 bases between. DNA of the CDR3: TGCGCCAGCAGTGATACCGGGAACACAGATACGCAGTATTTT. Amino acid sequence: CASSDTGNTDTQYF.

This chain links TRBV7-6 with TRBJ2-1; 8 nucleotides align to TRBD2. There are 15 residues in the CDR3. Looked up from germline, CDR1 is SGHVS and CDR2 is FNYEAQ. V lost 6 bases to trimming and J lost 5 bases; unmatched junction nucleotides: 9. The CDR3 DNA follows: TGTGCCAGCAGTGAGGGGTTAGCGGGAAACAATGAGCAGTTCTTC. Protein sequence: CASSEGLAGNNEQFF.

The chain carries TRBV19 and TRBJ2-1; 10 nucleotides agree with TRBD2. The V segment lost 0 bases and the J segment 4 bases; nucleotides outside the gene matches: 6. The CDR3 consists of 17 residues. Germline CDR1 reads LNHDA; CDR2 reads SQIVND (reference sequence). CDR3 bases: TGTGCCAGTAGTATAGAGGGAAGCGGGAGGGATTACAATGAGCAGTTCTTC. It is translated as CASSIEGSGRDYNEQFF.

CDR3 loop: CATRRDSYGYTF. CDR3 DNA: TGTGCCACCAGGAGGGACTCCTATGGCTACACCTTC. The genes are TRBV15 and TRBJ1-2, with D perhaps matching TRBD1 (5 bases). Germline lookup yields CDR1 LNHNV and CDR2 YYDKDF (reference sequence). The CDR3 runs 12 residues. Trimming shortened V by 6 bases and J by 4 bases, and 9 bases separated the two germline ends.

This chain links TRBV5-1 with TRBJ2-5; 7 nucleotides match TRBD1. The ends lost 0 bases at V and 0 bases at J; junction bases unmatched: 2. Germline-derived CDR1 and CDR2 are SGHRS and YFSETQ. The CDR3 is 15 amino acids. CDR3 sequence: CASSLEDRYQETQYF. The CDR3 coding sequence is TGCGCCAGCAGCTTGGAGGACAGGTACCAAGAGACCCAGTACTTC. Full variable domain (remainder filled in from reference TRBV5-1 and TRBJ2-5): KAGVTQTPRYLIKTRGQQVTLSCSPISGHRSVSWYQQTPGQGLQFLFEYFSETQRNKGNFPGRFSGRQFSNSRSEMNVSTLELGDSALYLCASSLEDRYQETQYFGPGTRLLVL.

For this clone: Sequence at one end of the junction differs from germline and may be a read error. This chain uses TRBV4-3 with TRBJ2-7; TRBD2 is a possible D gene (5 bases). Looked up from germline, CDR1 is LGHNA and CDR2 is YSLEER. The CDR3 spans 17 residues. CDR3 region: CASSQDGPTSLSSEQYF. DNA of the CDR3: TGCGCCAGCAGCCAAGATGGGCCCACTAGTCTCTCCTCCGAGCAGTACTTC.